The 28 T cell receptor beta chains below come from one sample, sequenced in a study of spatial heterogeneity in lung cancer (dated by TCRdb to about 2019). The sample's time point label, decoded: sample taken at primary tumor resection. TCR sequencing used whole RNA extracted from tumor and nontumor lung tissue, or from cryopreserved PBMC samples, without cell sorting. The library was prepared using 5' RACE. The sequencer was a NextSeq 500. TCRdb trimmed the raw reads at Q25, called clones with MiXCR and kept productive beta chains. Every entry covers one CDR3 protein and lists the most common genes and DNA from its rows. The sample table lists over 10,000 distinct CDR3 sequences, around 13% of them with a count of one. The top ten clones comprise 37% of the sample. Sequenced here: PBMCs, sampled at surgery. The receptors here all came from a male donor with early-stage non-small cell lung cancer.

This clonotype was detected only a few times. This sequence joins TRBV6-2 or TRBV6-3 and TRBJ1-6; tentative D call: TRBD1 (6 bases). Between the trimmed V and J ends, which lost 4 bases and 6 bases, there was a span of 13 bases. The CDR3 spans 15 residues. Germline loops: CDR1 MNHEY, CDR2 SVGEGT. The chain's CDR3 is CASSSTGSGNSPLHF. CDR3 nucleotides: TGTGCCAGCAGTTCCACAGGGAGTGGTAATTCACCCCTCCACTTT.

The chain joins TRBV6-4 to TRBJ2-1; 11 positions match TRBD2. This CDR3 comprises 15 residues. The V gene's germline CDR1 is MRHNA and CDR2 SNTAGT. Germline trimming cut 3 bases from V and 3 bases from J; bases unmatched to any gene: 1. The CDR3 DNA reads as TGTGCCAGCAGTGAGGGGACTAGCGGCTACAATGAGCAGTTCTTC. It is translated as CASSEGTSGYNEQFF.

By share of the sample, this clonotype is large. The chain couples TRBV28 to TRBJ2-7; D unresolved. The germline V gene has CDR1 MDHEN and CDR2 SYDVKM. V gave up 2 bases and J gave up 3 bases, with 11 bases separating them. This CDR3 has 14 amino acids. This chain's CDR3 is CASSLPQVIYEQYF. The CDR3 DNA reads as TGTGCCAGCAGTTTACCCCAGGTAATCTACGAGCAGTACTTC.

This sequence joins TRBV20-1 and TRBJ2-2; 8 positions match TRBD1. Germline lookup yields CDR1 DFQATT and CDR2 SNEGSKA (reference sequence). With 6 bases clipped from V and 1 base from J, the junction kept 7 bases outside the gene matches. The CDR3 has 15 amino acids. This chain's CDR3 is CSAWGGTGNTGELFF. CDR3 DNA: TGCAGTGCCTGGGGTGGGACAGGGAACACCGGGGAGCTGTTTTTT.

This clonotype has just a few counts. This chain joins TRBV7-2 and TRBJ2-3; D is ambiguous. The V end lost 1 base, the J end lost 1 base, and 9 bases lay between the germline ends. The length of the CDR3 is 15 residues. Germline V gene lookup returns CDR1 SGHTA and CDR2 FQGNSA. The CDR3 DNA is TGTGCCAGCAGCTTAGGAAGTTGGGGCACAGATACGCAGTATTTT. Protein: CASSLGSWGTDTQYF.

This clonotype has more than one count but fewer than ten. This rearrangement joins TRBV29-1 to TRBJ2-7; no clear D. CDR1 SQVTM and CDR2 ANQGSEA come from the germline V gene. The CDR3 is 12 residues long. The germline V and J ends were trimmed by 7 bases and 6 bases, with 16 bases remaining between them. In DNA form, the CDR3 reads TGCAGCGACTCTTGGACCAGCTGCGAGCAGTACGTC. Translation: CSDSWTSCEQYV.

This clonotype was observed at least ten times. The chain carries TRBV24-1 and TRBJ2-1; 9 positions agree with TRBD2. The CDR3 covers 17 residues. The ends lost 4 bases at V and 2 bases at J; junction bases unmatched: 8. The germline V gene has CDR1 KGHDR and CDR2 SFDVKD. The CDR3 region has the DNA TGTGCCACCAGTGACCCCCTTAGCGGGGGTACCTACAATGAGCAGTTCTTC. This sequence encodes CATSDPLSGGTYNEQFF.

This clonotype has just one count. A much larger clone lies one base from this, so it may be a read error. Given the absence of the conserved phenylalanine or tryptophan at the CDR3 end, a read error is likely. The rearrangement joins TRBV20-1 to TRBJ1-2; 7 bases align to TRBD1. Per germline, CDR1 DFQATT and CDR2 SNEGSKA (reference sequence). Trimming cost V 5 bases and J 6 bases; bases outside gene matches: 9. The CDR3 is 13 amino acids. The CDR3 loop is CSASTGQIHGYTI. CDR3 DNA: TGCAGTGCTTCGACGGGACAGATACATGGCTACACCATC.

This clonotype was counted ten times or more. The chain is built from TRBV20-1 and TRBJ2-7; D unclear. Per the germline V gene, CDR1 is DFQATT and CDR2 is SNEGSKA (reference sequence). The CDR3 sequence is 14 residues long. Trimming stripped 1 base from V and 0 bases from J, with 10 bases between. CDR3 in amino acids: CSARVTTSSYEQYF. The CDR3 bases are TGCAGTGCTAGAGTGACCACAAGCTCCTACGAGCAGTACTTC.

This clonotype has more than one count but fewer than ten. Its ends do not fully match the called genes, so a read error is possible. The V call is TRBV6-2 or TRBV6-3, the J call TRBJ2-1; D gene unclear. Germline CDR1 and CDR2: MNHEY and SVGEGT. This CDR3 has 13 residues. CDR3 in DNA: TGTGTCAGCAGTTGGGATGTCTACAATGAGCAGTTCTTC. Amino acid sequence: CVSSWDVYNEQFF.

The rearrangement joins TRBV28 to TRBJ2-2; D gene uncertain. The ends were cut back, 3 bases at V and 7 bases at J, with 6 bases in the middle. CDR3 size: 12 residues. Germline V gives CDR1 MDHEN, CDR2 SYDVKM. The CDR3 sequence is CASSFLNGELFF. Written as DNA, the CDR3 is TGTGCCAGCAGTTTTCTGAACGGGGAGCTGTTTTTT.

In its sample, this clonotype was seen a few times. The rearrangement uses TRBV4-2 and TRBJ2-7, with no clear D. Trimming removed 0 bases at V and 3 bases at J, with 9 bases between. The CDR3 sequence is 14 residues long. The germline CDR1 and CDR2 sequences are LGHNA and YNFKEQ. CDR3 region: CASSQDRSLYEQYF. For the CDR3, the DNA is TGTGCCAGCAGCCAAGATCGTTCTCTCTACGAGCAGTACTTC.

This clonotype was seen more than once but under ten times. This chain links TRBV4-3 with TRBJ2-1; 7 nucleotides agree with TRBD1. The CDR3 has 15 amino acids. CDR1 and CDR2 (germline): LGHNA, YSLEER. The V segment lost 0 bases and the J segment 7 bases; nucleotides outside the gene matches: 6. The DNA of the CDR3 is TGCGCCAGCAGCCAAGAGGAGACAGGGTTGAATGAGCAGTTCTTC. Its translation is CASSQEETGLNEQFF.

For the CDR3, the DNA is TGTGCCAGCAAACCGGGACTAGCGACAGATACGCAGTATTTT. Translated, it gives CASKPGLATDTQYF. This chain links TRBV5-6 with TRBJ2-3; 10 positions match TRBD2. The germline V gene encodes CDR1 SGHDT and CDR2 YYEEEE. Trimming removed 6 bases from V and 3 bases from J; junction bases left unmatched: 4. This CDR3 has 14 amino acids. The full variable domain, in which reference TRBV5-6 and TRBJ2-3 provide the parts outside the CDR3, is DAGVTQSPTHLIKTRGQQVTLRCSPKSGHDTVSWYQQALGQGPQFIFQYYEEEERQRGNFPDRFSGHQFPNYSSELNVNALLLGDSALYLCASKPGLATDTQYFGPGTRLTVL.

Only a few counts were recorded for this clonotype. The chain combines TRBV10-3 with TRBJ1-6; D is ambiguous. From germline, CDR1 is ENHRY and CDR2 SYGVKD. This CDR3 region has 14 residues. The V gene lost 10 bases and the J gene lost 1 base, with 11 bases spanning the gap. CDR3 sequence: CATRAWSYNSPLHF. CDR3 coding DNA: TGTGCCACTCGGGCTTGGTCCTATAATTCACCCCTCCACTTT.

This chain connects TRBV4-3 to TRBJ2-1; D is possibly TRBD1 or TRBD2 (5 bases each). The CDR3 loop spans 19 amino acids. The V end lost 0 bases, the J end lost 0 bases, and 18 bases lay between the germline ends. Germline V gene lookup returns CDR1 LGHNA and CDR2 YSLEER. CDR3 sequence reads: CASSQDLVEPGSSYNEQFF. The CDR3 coding sequence is TGCGCCAGCAGCCAAGATCTGGTCGAGCCAGGGAGCTCCTACAATGAGCAGTTCTTC.

This clonotype showed up many times. The chain uses TRBV9 and TRBJ2-7; no definite D call. Trimming pared 0 bases from V and 0 bases from J, leaving 7 bases between. Looked up from germline, CDR1 is SGDLS and CDR2 is YYNGEE. CDR3 length: 14 residues. The CDR3: CASSVGASSYEQYF. CDR3 bases: TGTGCCAGCAGCGTAGGCGCCAGCTCCTACGAGCAGTACTTC. The full variable domain, completed using reference TRBV9 and TRBJ2-7, is DSGVTQTPKHLITATGQRVTLRCSPRSGDLSVYWYQQSLDQGLQFLIQYYNGEERAKGNILERFSAQQFPDLHSELNLSSLELGDSALYFCASSVGASSYEQYFGPGTRLTVT.

This clonotype was detected ten times or more. The gene calls are TRBV20-1 and TRBJ2-7, with a weak D call TRBD1 (5 bases). With 5 bases removed from V and 3 bases from J, the gap between germline ends came to 14 bases. The CDR3 sequence is 13 residues long. The germline CDR1 and CDR2 sequences are DFQATT and SNEGSKA (reference sequence). The CDR3 coding sequence is TGCAGTGCTGTAAAGGGGATAGGCTACGAGCAGTACTTC. This codes for CSAVKGIGYEQYF.

The table lists this clonotype with a few counts. The chain is built from TRBV19 and TRBJ1-5, with D tentatively TRBD1 (5 bases). This CDR3 is 14 amino acids long. Germline CDR1 reads LNHDA; CDR2 reads SQIVND (reference sequence). CDR3 nucleotide sequence: TGTGGGATGGGGGGGTTTAATAGCAATCAGCCCCAGCATTTT. This sequence encodes CGMGGFNSNQPQHF. Based on the CDR3 plus reference TRBV19 and TRBJ1-5, the full variable domain is DGGITQSPKYLFRKEGQNVTLSCEQNLNHDAMYWYRQDPGQGLRLIYYSQIVNDFQKGDIAEGYSVSREKKESFPLTVTSAQKNPTAFYLCGMGGFNSNQPQHFGDGTRLSIL.

The V gene is TRBV20-1, the J gene TRBJ2-7; D not certain. Germline V gene lookup returns CDR1 DFQATT and CDR2 SNEGSKA (reference sequence). V dropped 5 bases and J dropped 5 bases, with 13 bases sitting between them. This CDR3 is 12 amino acids long. This CDR3 reads CSAPQTWDEQYF. The CDR3 DNA sequence: TGCAGTGCTCCCCAAACTTGGGACGAGCAGTACTTC.

This clonotype was seen repeatedly, ten times or more. The chain has TRBV5-4 and TRBJ2-3; the D is unclear. Trimming shortened V by 1 base and J by 3 bases, and 6 bases separated the two germline ends. The germline V gene encodes CDR1 SGHNT and CDR2 YYREEE (reference sequence). This CDR3 is 13 amino acids long. The CDR3 DNA reads as TGTGCCAGCAGCTTGTTCCAAACAGATACGCAGTATTTT. This encodes CASSLFQTDTQYF.

Here the CDR3 reads CASSHGTMGAAKNIQYF. The CDR3 DNA reads as TGCGCCAGCAGCCACGGTACTATGGGGGCCGCCAAAAACATTCAGTACTTC. V gene TRBV4-1 combines with J gene TRBJ2-4; D might be TRBD1 (6 bases). Germline-derived CDR1 and CDR2 are MGHRA and YSYEKL. The CDR3 totals 17 residues. V gave up 3 bases and J gave up 1 base, with 16 bases separating them.

This chain connects TRBV10-1 to TRBJ1-5; 7 nucleotides agree with TRBD1. This CDR3 comprises 14 residues. J was trimmed by 7 bases and V by 2 bases; bases with no gene match: 5. The V gene's germline CDR1 is WNHNN and CDR2 SYGVQD (reference sequence). The CDR3 is CASSEEGGGQPQHF. In nucleotides, the CDR3 is TGCGCCAGCAGTGAGGAAGGGGGCGGCCAGCCCCAGCATTTT.

This clonotype was recorded at least ten times. V usage is TRBV12-3 or TRBV12-4 and J usage is TRBJ2-3; D may be TRBD2 (5 bases). The CDR3 is 12 residues long. Trimming shortened V by 6 bases and J by 5 bases, and 9 bases separated the two germline ends. CDR3 sequence reads: CASRQSGDTQYF. Here the CDR3 DNA reads TGTGCCAGCAGACAAAGCGGAGATACGCAGTATTTT.

This clonotype has at least ten counts. The chain recombines TRBV28 with TRBJ1-2; no clear D gene. The germline V gene encodes CDR1 MDHEN and CDR2 SYDVKM. Trimming pared 5 bases from V and 7 bases from J, leaving 8 bases between. The CDR3 is 11 amino acids. This CDR3 reads CASSRSSGYTF. DNA for the CDR3: TGTGCCAGCAGTAGAAGCTCTGGCTACACCTTC.

This clonotype was seen many times. The chain is built from TRBV4-3 and TRBJ2-1; no clear D gene. The CDR3 runs to 14 residues. Germline loops: CDR1 LGHNA, CDR2 YSLEER. V lost 1 base, J lost 4 bases, and 8 bases lay in between. This CDR3 is CASSQVYSYNEQFF. DNA of the CDR3: TGCGCCAGCAGCCAAGTCTACAGTTACAATGAGCAGTTCTTC.

This clonotype was observed a handful of times. The chain is built from TRBV11-2 and TRBJ2-7; the D gene is possibly TRBD2 (6 bases). Germline values: CDR1 SGHAT, CDR2 FQNNGV. V was trimmed by 2 bases and J by 5 bases, leaving 7 bases between them. CDR3 length: 12 residues. The CDR3, as DNA: TGTGCCAGCAGCTTAAGGAGGGACGAGCAGTACTTC. This gives the protein CASSLRRDEQYF.

This clonotype appeared many times. The rearrangement links TRBV6-2 or TRBV6-3 to TRBJ2-7, with 7 bases matching TRBD2. Looked up from germline, CDR1 is MNHEY and CDR2 is SVGEGT. V lost 6 bases, J lost 6 bases, and 5 bases stayed unmatched. This CDR3 is built from 12 residues. The DNA for the CDR3 is TGTGCCAGCAGCCGTAAGCGGGGCGAGCAGTACTTC. Protein product: CASSRKRGEQYF.